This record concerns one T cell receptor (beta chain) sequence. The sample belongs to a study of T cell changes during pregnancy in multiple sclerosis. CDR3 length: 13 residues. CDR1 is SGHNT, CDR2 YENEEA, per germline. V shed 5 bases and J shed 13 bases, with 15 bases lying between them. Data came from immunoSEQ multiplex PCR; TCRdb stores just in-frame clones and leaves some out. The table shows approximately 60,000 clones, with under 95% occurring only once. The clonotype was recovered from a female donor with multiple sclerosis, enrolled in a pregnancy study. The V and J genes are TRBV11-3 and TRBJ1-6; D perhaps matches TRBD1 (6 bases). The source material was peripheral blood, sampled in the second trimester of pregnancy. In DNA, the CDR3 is TGTGCCAGCAGCGCCGTCCGGGGGGCCCCCCTCCACTTT. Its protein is CASSAVRGAPLHF.